A single sample is the source of the 7 T cell receptor beta chains below, sequenced in a study of long-term antiretroviral therapy in people with HIV. The run of the v3.0 immunoSEQ assay was at survey level. This table comes from immunoSEQ multiplex PCR, and its TCRdb copy is limited to in-frame clones, with some not included. Found here are 30,000 to 40,000 clones, 65% to 90% of them singletons; the top ten hold just under 4.5%. The specimen comprised unsorted PBMCs, sampled about 3.5 years after starting antiretroviral therapy. Receptors were obtained from a man younger than 35 with HIV.

This clone was picked up one time. The chain is built from TRBV4-1 and TRBJ1-5; 7 bases fit TRBD1. This CDR3 has 17 residues. Germline CDR1 is MGHRA and CDR2 is YSYEKL. The V and J ends lost 0 bases and 2 bases, in that order; junction bases with no gene match: 7. The CDR3, as DNA: TGCGCCAGCAGCCAAGATCCTCCAGGGGGTGGCAATCAGCCCCAGCATTTT. It encodes CASSQDPPGGGNQPQHF.

The gene calls are TRBV6-5 and TRBJ1-1; D not resolved. Germline CDR1 MNHEY, CDR2 SVGAGI. The CDR3 loop spans 12 amino acids. The ends were cut back, 7 bases at V and 6 bases at J, with 12 bases in the middle. CDR3 DNA: TGTGCCAGCAAAGGCCCAAAAGCTGAAGCTTTCTTT. This gives the protein CASKGPKAEAFF.

The J gene is TRBJ1-1, the V gene TRBV5-1, with D perhaps matching TRBD1 (6 bases). This CDR3 has 13 residues. Looked up from germline, CDR1 is SGHRS and CDR2 is YFSETQ. Trimming cost V 0 bases and J 4 bases, with 7 bases left between them. This chain's CDR3 is CASSLEGGTEAFF. The CDR3, as DNA: TGCGCCAGCAGCTTGGAGGGGGGCACTGAAGCTTTCTTT.

V is TRBV6-1 and J is TRBJ1-1; D possibly corresponds to TRBD1 (6 bases). CDR3 length: 14 amino acids. The germline V gene has CDR1 MNHNS and CDR2 SASEGT. Trimming removed 7 bases from V and 5 bases from J, with 17 bases in between. This chain's CDR3 is CASTDRGARTEAFF. CDR3 sequence (DNA): TGTGCCAGCACCGACCGGGGGGCGCGGACTGAAGCTTTCTTT.

J is TRBJ2-7 and V is TRBV11-2; tentative D call: TRBD1 (5 bases). CDR3 length equals 13 residues. Germline CDR1 SGHAT, CDR2 FQNNGV. The V end lost 5 bases, the J end lost 6 bases, and 14 bases lay between the germline ends. The CDR3 DNA reads as TGTGCCAGCAGCGTCAGGGTTACGGGCGAGCAGTACTTC. Translated, it gives CASSVRVTGEQYF.

The rearrangement joins TRBV28 to TRBJ1-5; 9 positions agree with TRBD1. Trimming at V came to 8 bases and at J to 4 bases, leaving 12 bases not matched to a gene. Germline assignment: CDR1 MDHEN and CDR2 SYDVKM. This CDR3 spans 16 amino acids. The CDR3 sequence: CASRQGVFHLNQPQHF. The CDR3 bases are TGTGCCAGCCGACAGGGGGTTTTTCACTTGAATCAGCCCCAGCATTTT.

The chain carries TRBV6-5 and TRBJ1-1; D ambiguous. Germline CDR1 and CDR2: MNHEY and SVGAGI. The CDR3 contains 16 residues. Trimming removed 2 bases from V and 4 bases from J, with 17 bases in between. CDR3 in amino acids: CASSYGGSAAATEAFF. The CDR3 nucleotides read TGTGCCAGCAGTTACGGAGGATCAGCGGCGGCCACTGAAGCTTTCTTT.